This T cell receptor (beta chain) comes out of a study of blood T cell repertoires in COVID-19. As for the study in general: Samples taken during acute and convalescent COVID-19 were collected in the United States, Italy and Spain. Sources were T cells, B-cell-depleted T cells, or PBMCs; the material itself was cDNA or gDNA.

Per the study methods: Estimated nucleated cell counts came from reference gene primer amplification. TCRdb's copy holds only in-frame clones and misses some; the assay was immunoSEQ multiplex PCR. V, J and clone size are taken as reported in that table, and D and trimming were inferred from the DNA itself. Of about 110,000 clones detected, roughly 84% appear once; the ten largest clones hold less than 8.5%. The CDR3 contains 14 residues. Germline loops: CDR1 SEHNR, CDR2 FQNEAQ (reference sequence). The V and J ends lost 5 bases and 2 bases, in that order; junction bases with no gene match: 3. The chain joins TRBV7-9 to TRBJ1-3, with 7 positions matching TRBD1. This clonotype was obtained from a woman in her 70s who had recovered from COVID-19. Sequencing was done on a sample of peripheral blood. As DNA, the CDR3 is TGTGCCAGCAGCCTGGGACAGACTGGAAACACCATATATTTT. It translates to CASSLGQTGNTIYF.